These 16 T cell receptor beta chains were sequenced from one sample in a study of T cell repertoires in cytomegalovirus infection. These TCRs' antigens remain unknown. TCRdb ran MiXCR on the reads and lists one entry per CDR3 protein. The table shows more than 250,000 distinct CDR3 sequences, with 25% occurring only once. The sample here was cultured PBMCs, taken from culture after CMV antigen stimulation. These receptors were taken from a human donor in good health (CMV status not recorded). Some clones in this sample may be carry-over from other donors' samples.

The chain couples TRBV6-2 or TRBV6-3 to TRBJ2-3, with 9 nucleotides matching TRBD2. Unmatched junction bases numbered 16, after V lost 5 bases and J lost 4 bases. The CDR3 spans 18 residues. CDR1 is MNHEY, CDR2 SVGEGT, per germline. The chain's CDR3 is CASSRMPVAGERADTQYF. CDR3 DNA sequence: TGTGCCAGCAGTAGAATGCCCGTAGCGGGAGAACGGGCAGATACGCAGTATTTT.

The J gene is TRBJ1-2, the V gene TRBV4-3; D is undetermined. V lost 1 base and J 5 bases, leaving 14 bases between the germline ends. The CDR3 is 15 amino acids. Looked up from germline, CDR1 is LGHNA and CDR2 is YSLEER. CDR3 bases: TGCGCCAGCAGCCAAGCCGCCCCGACGGGGTATGGCTACACCTTC. Its translation: CASSQAAPTGYGYTF.

This clonotype has more than one count but fewer than ten. The chain carries TRBV6-2 or TRBV6-3 and TRBJ2-7; 8 bases are shared with TRBD2. Per germline, CDR1 MNHEY and CDR2 SVGEGT. This CDR3 comprises 16 residues. J was trimmed by 4 bases and V by 5 bases; bases with no gene match: 13. The DNA for the CDR3 is TGTGCCAGCAGTACCTATCCGGGACTAGTGGGATACGAGCAGTACGTC. Amino acid sequence: CASSTYPGLVGYEQYV.

This clonotype has more than one count but fewer than ten. V is TRBV28 and J is TRBJ2-1; TRBD2 might be the D (6 bases). The CDR3 covers 15 residues. The V and J ends lost 3 bases and 0 bases respectively, with 9 bases between them. Germline assignment: CDR1 MDHEN and CDR2 SYDVKM. The CDR3 is CASSFRESSYNEQFF. The CDR3 DNA sequence: TGTGCCAGCAGTTTTCGGGAGTCCTCCTACAATGAGCAGTTCTTC. Drawing the rest from reference TRBV28 and TRBJ2-1, the complete variable domain is DVKVTQSSRYLVKRTGEKVFLECVQDMDHENMFWYRQDPGLGLRLIYFSYDVKMKEKGDIPEGYSVSREKKERFSLILESASTNQTSMYLCASSFRESSYNEQFFGPGTRLTVL.

This sequence joins TRBV2 and TRBJ2-3, with D unresolved. The CDR3 runs 13 residues. Trimming took off 7 bases at V and 1 base at J, with 9 bases between the two ends. Per the germline V gene, CDR1 is SNHLY and CDR2 is FYNNEI. CDR3 amino acids: CASKPTRTDTQYF. The CDR3 DNA reads as TGTGCCAGCAAACCGACCCGCACAGATACGCAGTATTTT.

This clonotype was seen only a few times. The J gene is TRBJ2-1, the V gene TRBV19; D call uncertain. Germline lookup yields CDR1 LNHDA and CDR2 SQIVND (reference sequence). The CDR3 covers 16 residues. V lost 6 bases and J 2 bases, leaving 17 bases between the germline ends. CDR3 in DNA: TGTGCCAGTAGCCCCTCCGGGCGGTCCCCCTACAATGAGCAGTTCTTC. As protein: CASSPSGRSPYNEQFF.

J is TRBJ1-1 and V is TRBV19; D ambiguous. CDR1 is LNHDA and CDR2 is SQIVND in the germline V gene (reference sequence). The CDR3 has 15 residues. Trimming took off 8 bases at V and 11 bases at J, with 27 bases between the two ends. CDR3 protein: CASENYGVSSKNAFF. The CDR3 region has the DNA TGTGCCAGTGAAAATTATGGAGTGTCATCCAAGAATGCTTTCTTT. Based on the CDR3 plus reference TRBV19 and TRBJ1-1, the full variable domain is DGGITQSPKYLFRKEGQNVTLSCEQNLNHDAMYWYRQDPGQGLRLIYYSQIVNDFQKGDIAEGYSVSREKKESFPLTVTSAQKNPTAFYLCASENYGVSSKNAFFGQGTRLTVV.

This clonotype was found a few times. At one of its ends the junction is not consistent with the germline gene, which may arise from a read error. The genes are TRBV5-3 and TRBJ1-2, with D uncertain. TRBV5-3 is annotated as an ORF whose role is uncertain. CDR3 size: 16 residues. The DNA for the CDR3 is TGTGCCAGCAGCTTGGCCGCAGACAAGTCTAACTATGGCTACACCTTC. Translated, it gives CASSLAADKSNYGYTF.

The table lists this clonotype with a few counts. The gene calls are TRBV20-1 and TRBJ2-7; TRBD1 aligns across 10 bases. Trimming removed 0 bases from V and 3 bases from J; junction bases left unmatched: 8. The CDR3 sequence is 16 residues long. Germline V gives CDR1 DFQATT, CDR2 SNEGSKA (reference sequence). The CDR3 nucleotides are TGCAGTGCTAGAGATAACCGGGACAGGGGTGGCTACGAGCAGTACTTC. Translating gives CSARDNRDRGGYEQYF.

This clonotype was found a few times. The chain employs TRBV5-1 and TRBJ2-7; the match to TRBD1 covers 9 bases. This CDR3 contains 14 residues. J was trimmed by 3 bases and V by 4 bases; bases with no gene match: 5. Germline V lookup: CDR1 SGHRS, CDR2 YFSETQ. For the CDR3, the DNA is TGCGCCAGCAGCGGGACAGGGAAGATCTACGAGCAGTACTTC. Translation gives CASSGTGKIYEQYF.

This clonotype was detected a few times. The chain links TRBV5-1 to TRBJ1-2; a weak D match, TRBD1 (6 bases). V lost 4 bases, J lost 1 base, and 17 bases lay in between. The germline CDR1 and CDR2 sequences are SGHRS and YFSETQ. CDR3 length: 16 amino acids. The CDR3: CASSVKTGSDNYGYTF. The CDR3, as DNA: TGCGCCAGCAGCGTAAAAACAGGGTCAGATAACTATGGCTACACCTTC.

This clonotype was recorded at least ten times. The chain carries TRBV7-3 and TRBJ1-5, with D perhaps matching TRBD1 (5 bases). V dropped 6 bases and J dropped 3 bases, with 9 bases sitting between them. The CDR3 is made up of 13 amino acids. The germline CDR1 and CDR2 sequences are SGHTA and FQGTGA. The CDR3 sequence is CASSQGPNQPQHF. The CDR3 DNA sequence: TGTGCCAGCAGTCAGGGACCCAATCAGCCCCAGCATTTT.

This chain connects TRBV7-8 to TRBJ2-7; D unclear. The germline gives CDR1 SGHVS, CDR2 FQNEAQ. The V end was cut by 0 bases, the J end by 1 base, with 4 bases between. This CDR3 is 13 amino acids long. The CDR3 is CASSLAQSYEQYF. CDR3 sequence (DNA): TGTGCCAGCAGCTTAGCCCAATCCTACGAGCAGTACTTC.

This clonotype has a handful of counts. The V call is TRBV6-2 or TRBV6-3, the J call TRBJ1-2; 8 positions match TRBD1. V was pared by 5 bases and J by 8 bases, with 4 bases of the junction left unmatched. This CDR3 has 12 residues. Germline CDR1 reads MNHEY; CDR2 reads SVGEGT. This CDR3 reads CASSTTGEGYTF. CDR3 DNA: TGTGCCAGCAGTACGACAGGGGAAGGCTACACCTTC.

This sequence joins TRBV27 and TRBJ2-7; D gene unclear. The CDR3 is 13 amino acids. CDR1 is MNHEY and CDR2 is SMNVEV in the germline V gene (reference sequence). V was shortened by 3 bases and J by 6 bases, with 12 bases between the two germline ends. In nucleotides, the CDR3 is TGTGCCAGCAGTTTGTGCACAGCCTGCGAGCAGTACTTC. It is translated as CASSLCTACEQYF.

This clonotype was seen a few times. J is TRBJ2-1 and V is TRBV6-1; 9 positions match TRBD1. The trim removed 6 bases at V and 3 bases at J, leaving 6 bases unmatched. CDR3 length: 15 residues. From germline, CDR1 is MNHNS and CDR2 SASEGT. In DNA, the CDR3 is TGTGCCAGCAGGACGGACAGGGGACTCTACAATGAGCAGTTCTTC. It is translated as CASRTDRGLYNEQFF.